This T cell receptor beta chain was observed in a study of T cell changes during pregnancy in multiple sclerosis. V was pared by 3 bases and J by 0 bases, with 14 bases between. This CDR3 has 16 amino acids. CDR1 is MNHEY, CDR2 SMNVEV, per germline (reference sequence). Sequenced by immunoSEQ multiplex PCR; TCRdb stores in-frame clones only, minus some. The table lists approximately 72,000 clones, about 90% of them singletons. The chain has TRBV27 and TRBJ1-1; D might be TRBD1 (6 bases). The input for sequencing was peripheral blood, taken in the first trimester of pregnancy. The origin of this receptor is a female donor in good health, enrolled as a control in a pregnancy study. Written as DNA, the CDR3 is TGTGCCAGCAGTTTGGGGGCAGGTCCCCTGAACACTGAAGCTTTCTTT. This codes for CASSLGAGPLNTEAFF.